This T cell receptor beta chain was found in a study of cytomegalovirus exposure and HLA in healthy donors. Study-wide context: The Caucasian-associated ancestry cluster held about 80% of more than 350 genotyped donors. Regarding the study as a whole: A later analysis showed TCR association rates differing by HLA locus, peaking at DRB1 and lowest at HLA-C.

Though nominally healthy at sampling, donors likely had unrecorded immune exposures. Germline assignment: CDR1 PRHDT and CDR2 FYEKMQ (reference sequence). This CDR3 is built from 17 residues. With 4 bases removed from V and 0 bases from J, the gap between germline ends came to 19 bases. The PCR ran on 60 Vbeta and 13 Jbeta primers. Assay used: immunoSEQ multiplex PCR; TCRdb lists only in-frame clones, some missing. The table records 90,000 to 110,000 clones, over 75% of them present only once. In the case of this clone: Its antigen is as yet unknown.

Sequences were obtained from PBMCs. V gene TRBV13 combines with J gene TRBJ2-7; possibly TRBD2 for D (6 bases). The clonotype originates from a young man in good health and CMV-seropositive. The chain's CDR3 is CASSSPGGRSSSYEQYF. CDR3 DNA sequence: TGTGCCAGCAGCTCCCCTGGAGGGCGGTCTTCCTCCTACGAGCAGTACTTC.